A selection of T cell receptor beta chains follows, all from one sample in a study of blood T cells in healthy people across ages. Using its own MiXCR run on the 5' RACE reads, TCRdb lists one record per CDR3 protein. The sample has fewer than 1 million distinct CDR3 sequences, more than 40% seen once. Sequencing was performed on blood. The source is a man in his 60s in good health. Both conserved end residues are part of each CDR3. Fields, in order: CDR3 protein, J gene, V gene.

CSAIAGAPSEQYF,TRBJ2-7,TRBV20-1
CASSRSGQGRANYGYTF,TRBJ1-2,TRBV6-2/TRBV6-3
CASSYGLAVGEQFF,TRBJ2-1,TRBV6-2/TRBV6-3
CASSYFGSGRQETQYF,TRBJ2-5,TRBV6-2/TRBV6-3
CATSDPRHRGGYEQYF,TRBJ2-7,TRBV24-1
CASSFQGPPETQYF,-,TRBV27
CASSQDGLGYEKLFF,TRBJ1-4,TRBV4-3
CASRRTGHFCNQPQHF,TRBJ1-5,TRBV11-2
CASSPTNPSGRQETQYF,TRBJ2-5,TRBV9
CASSFSETGKYF,TRBJ2-4,TRBV12-3/TRBV12-4
CASSYSGTPYGYTF,TRBJ1-2,TRBV6-2/TRBV6-3
CATATTGAPNQPQHF,TRBJ1-5,TRBV7-2
CSVWYTSEARWETQYF,TRBJ2-5,TRBV29-1
CASSGAQRSTDTQYF,TRBJ2-3,TRBV2
CSARGALDRGSYEQYF,TRBJ2-7,TRBV20-1
CSVEGGARIQGGYTF,TRBJ1-2,TRBV29-1
CSVEPLAGANNEQFF,TRBJ2-1,TRBV29-1
CSAIAGGRGNIQYF,TRBJ2-4,TRBV20-1
CASSEALRDYGYTF,TRBJ1-2,TRBV6-1
CASNTQVMNTEAFF,TRBJ1-1,TRBV6-6
CASRTRGSYEQYF,TRBJ2-7,TRBV12-3/TRBV12-4
CASRTAQTPYTQYF,TRBJ2-3,TRBV11-3
CASSLGEGDLQETQYF,TRBJ2-5,TRBV11-2
CASSLARGPDTEAFF,TRBJ1-1,TRBV5-1
CASSQDSLGAGTDTQYF,TRBJ2-3,TRBV3-1
CASSSQRDRAANNEQFF,TRBJ2-1,TRBV27
CASSPAGHRTLETQYF,TRBJ2-5,TRBV12-3/TRBV12-4
CASSSPRDRDYEQYF,TRBJ2-7,TRBV12-3/TRBV12-4
CASSYSLAGGYNEQYF,TRBJ2-7,TRBV6-6
CAISESIPGTGVHEQYF,TRBJ2-7,TRBV10-3
CASSQPPDLYGYTF,TRBJ1-2,TRBV4-1
CAMTIAEKLFF,TRBJ1-4,TRBV11-2
CASSEWGAREPQHF,TRBJ1-5,TRBV6-1
CASSLAYRGFLEETQYF,TRBJ2-5,TRBV7-6
CASSFHRDYEQYF,TRBJ2-7,TRBV7-2
CASSETSQETQYF,TRBJ2-5,TRBV10-2
CASSQITGGTNKEQFF,TRBJ2-1,TRBV4-1
CAISELHLGPTSTDTQYF,TRBJ2-3,TRBV10-3
CASSAGQSLAEKLFF,TRBJ1-4,TRBV7-9
CASSPVAGVYEQYF,TRBJ2-7,TRBV5-1
CAITPRETRPTRRTGRYEQYF,TRBJ2-7,TRBV10-3
CSVEAGETQYF,-,TRBV20-1
CATSRTGTVTYEQYF,TRBJ2-7,TRBV15
CASSEQGTSTDTQYF,TRBJ2-3,TRBV2
CASNLEGSGTEAFF,TRBJ1-1,TRBV5-6
CVSSFRTEIYTF,TRBJ1-2,TRBV5-6
CASSLLLAGVTDTQYF,TRBJ2-3,TRBV5-5
CSARRTGLAGNNEQFF,TRBJ2-1,TRBV20-1
CASQGTGGSQPQHF,TRBJ1-5,TRBV2
CASSVATSPLNEQFF,TRBJ2-1,TRBV9
CASSRGIYNEQFF,TRBJ2-1,TRBV6-5
CAISGSGTPMNTEAFF,TRBJ1-1,TRBV10-3
CSVVGQYEQYF,TRBJ2-7,TRBV29-1
CASSPRMVTNEKLFF,TRBJ1-4,TRBV7-2
CASSPTPTARTYGYTF,TRBJ1-2,TRBV27
CATSRDKDFSRHGYTF,TRBJ1-2,TRBV15
CSAREAGTYEQYF,TRBJ2-7,TRBV20-1
CASSSRGRKYEQYF,-,TRBV7-2
CASSSRTSGNYEQYF,TRBJ2-7,TRBV7-2